This TCR beta chain was sequenced for a study of blood T cell repertoires in COVID-19. Study details: Specimens from acute and convalescent COVID-19 originated in the United States, Italy and Spain.

The length of the CDR3 is 16 residues. With 2 bases removed from V and 4 bases from J, the gap between germline ends came to 15 bases. CDR1 and CDR2 (germline): MNHEY, SVGEGT. In Seattle, patients joined the study during active infection and were tracked longitudinally. Original data processing: Reference gene primers were amplified, and this amplification served to estimate nucleated cell counts. TCRdb keeps only in-frame clones here, not all; method: immunoSEQ multiplex PCR. V and J calls and clone size are copied from that table; D and trimming were computed from the DNA. The repertoire holds about 150,000 clones, with about 85% as singletons.

The rearrangement joins TRBV6-2 or TRBV6-3 to TRBJ2-1, with D possibly matching TRBD1 (5 bases). The origin of this receptor is a man aged 55-75 years with COVID-19, enrolled during active disease. Sequenced sample: peripheral blood. In DNA form, the CDR3 reads TGTGCCAGCAGTTACAATATACACAGGACATACAATGAGCAGTTCTTC. Translation: CASSYNIHRTYNEQFF.